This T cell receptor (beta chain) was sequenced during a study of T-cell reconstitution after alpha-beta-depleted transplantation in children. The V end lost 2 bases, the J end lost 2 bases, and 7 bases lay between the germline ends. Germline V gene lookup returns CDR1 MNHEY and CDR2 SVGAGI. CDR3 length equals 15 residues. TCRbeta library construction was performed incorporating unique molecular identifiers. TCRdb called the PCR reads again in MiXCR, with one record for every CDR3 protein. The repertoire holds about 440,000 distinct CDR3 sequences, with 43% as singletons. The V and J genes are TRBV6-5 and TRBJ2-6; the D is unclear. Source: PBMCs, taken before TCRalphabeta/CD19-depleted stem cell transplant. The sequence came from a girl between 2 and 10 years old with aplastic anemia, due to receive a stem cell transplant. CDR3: CASSYGSPGANVLTF. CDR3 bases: TGTGCCAGCAGTTACGGGTCTCCTGGGGCCAACGTCCTGACTTTC.